Sequencing of this T cell receptor beta chain was carried out in a study of cytomegalovirus exposure and HLA in healthy donors. Looking at the study overall: T cells numbering around 190 million yielded some 100 million unique TCR beta sequences in an earlier analysis. An early release of data contained approximately 80 million unique TCRs, which came from HLA-typed donors.

Whole-study results and caveats: Available immune exposure information covered CMV serostatus only.

In regard to this clone: What it binds is not known.

The PCR was carried out with 60 Vbeta primers and 13 Jbeta primers. The authors' processing: Approximately 11 million of about 88 million unique TCR beta chains were shared, per a later count. TCRdb keeps only in-frame clones here, not all; method: immunoSEQ multiplex PCR. That table furnishes V, J and clone size, whereas the DNA furnished D and trimming. Of 65,000 to 90,000 clones listed, around 72% were seen once; the top ten hold 9.5% to 13%. The length of the CDR3 is 13 residues. Trimming removed 5 bases from V and 6 bases from J; junction bases left unmatched: 1. Germline V gene data show CDR1 as MRHNA and CDR2 as SNTAGT.

Material for sequencing was PBMCs. The clonotype comes from a woman between 40 and 50 years old in good health and CMV-seropositive. The chain recombines TRBV6-4 with TRBJ2-1; TRBD2 matches at 10 bases. The CDR3: CASSSGGANEQFF. The CDR3 region has the DNA TGTGCCAGCAGTAGCGGGGGGGCCAATGAGCAGTTCTTC.